The 3 T cell receptor beta chains listed next were all sequenced from one sample in a study of human T cells and chemical hapten exposure. Time point of the sample: patch test 1, 2 weeks after DPC sensitization. As to treatment: therapeutic diphenylcyclopropenone sensitization with weekly scalp DPC. TCRdb itself ran the RACE reads through MiXCR, one entry per CDR3 protein. The sample records some 170,000 distinct CDR3 sequences, around 24% being singletons. The sequenced sample was whole blood, obtained in connection with sensitization to the hapten diphenylcyclopropenone (DPC). The receptors derive from a woman aged 45-65 years with alopecia areata. Some clones in this sample may be carry-over from other donors' samples.

This chain joins TRBV27 and TRBJ1-2; 9 bases map to TRBD1. The germline CDR1 and CDR2 sequences are MNHEY and SMNVEV (reference sequence). CDR3 length: 14 residues. The J segment lost 3 bases and the V segment lost 5 bases, leaving 4 bases of the junction unmatched. CDR3 bases: TGTGCCAGCAGTCGGGACAGGGAATACTATGGCTACACCTTC. The encoded protein is CASSRDREYYGYTF.

This clonotype was counted ten times or more. The chain recombines TRBV20-1 with TRBJ2-1, with a possible D match to TRBD2 (5 bases). The CDR3 runs to 15 residues. Germline V gives CDR1 DFQATT, CDR2 SNEGSKA (reference sequence). V lost 0 bases and J 5 bases, leaving 14 bases between the germline ends. In nucleotides, the CDR3 is TGCAGTGCTAGAGATCTTGGCGGGCCGCACAATGAGCAGTTCTTC. Translation: CSARDLGGPHNEQFF.

This clonotype was counted many times. This sequence joins TRBV3-1 and TRBJ1-5; 7 bases align to TRBD1. The germline gives CDR1 LGHDT, CDR2 YNNKEL (reference sequence). The CDR3 spans 14 residues. V dropped 4 bases and J dropped 5; count of bases not matched to a gene: 5. Here the CDR3 reads CASSRRTGDQPQHF. Written as DNA, the CDR3 is TGTGCCAGCAGCCGCCGGACAGGTGATCAGCCCCAGCATTTT.